This passage covers 23 T cell receptor beta chains from one sample sequenced in a study of OX40 agonist ivuxolimab in advanced cancers. The assay was immunoSEQ multiplex PCR, and TCRdb's table has in-frame clones only and misses some. The data contain roughly 59,000 clones, over 75% of them singletons. Source: CD4+ or CD8+ T cells sorted from blood, taken in a trial of the OX40 agonist ivuxolimab. The receptors were sampled from an adult with an advanced solid tumor such as melanoma, head and neck, liver or kidney cancer.

The rearrangement joins TRBV6-1 to TRBJ1-3; no definite D call. From germline, CDR1 is MNHNS and CDR2 SASEGT. This CDR3 has 12 residues. V dropped 1 base and J dropped 4 bases, with 2 bases sitting between them. The CDR3 DNA follows: TGTGCCAGCAGTGAAGGAGGAAACACCATATATTTT. Amino acids: CASSEGGNTIYF.

The V call is TRBV28, the J call TRBJ1-4, with a tentative D call TRBD1 (5 bases). Germline V gene lookup returns CDR1 MDHEN and CDR2 SYDVKM. The CDR3 runs 16 residues. Between the trimmed V and J ends, which lost 2 bases and 8 bases, there was a span of 18 bases. The CDR3 DNA reads as TGTGCCAGCAGTTTAATGGCCGGGACCAGGTACGAAAAACTGTTTTTT. Translated, it gives CASSLMAGTRYEKLFF.

The chain uses TRBV5-1 and TRBJ2-7; 7 bases match TRBD2. From germline, CDR1 is SGHRS and CDR2 YFSETQ. Germline trimming cut 3 bases from V and 5 bases from J; bases unmatched to any gene: 14. The CDR3 is made up of 16 amino acids. The CDR3 here is CASSSTPPAGEHEQYF. The CDR3 region has the DNA TGCGCCAGCAGCTCCACACCACCCGCGGGGGAACACGAGCAGTACTTC.

This clone was seen only a few times. The chain links TRBV10-3 to TRBJ2-7; TRBD2 aligns across 10 bases. Germline V gene data show CDR1 as ENHRY and CDR2 as SYGVKD. There are 15 residues in the CDR3. J was trimmed by 4 bases and V by 0 bases; bases with no gene match: 3. DNA for the CDR3: TGTGCCATCAGTGAGTCGGCTAGCGGGAGTTACGAGCAGTACTTC. Protein sequence: CAISESASGSYEQYF.

The genes are TRBV10-3 and TRBJ2-3; 11 positions match TRBD2. The V gene's germline CDR1 is ENHRY and CDR2 SYGVKD. CDR3 length equals 16 residues. The ends lost 6 bases at V and 3 bases at J; junction bases unmatched: 8. For the CDR3, the DNA is TGTGCCATCAGGGGGATAGCGGGAGGGCCTACAGATACGCAGTATTTT. Amino acids: CAIRGIAGGPTDTQYF.

This clone was seen ten or more times. V is TRBV27 and J is TRBJ1-2, with 8 bases lining up with TRBD1. CDR1 and CDR2 (germline): MNHEY, SMNVEV (reference sequence). V lost 5 bases, J lost 3 bases, and 8 bases stayed unmatched. The CDR3 is made up of 15 amino acids. In DNA form, the CDR3 reads TGTGCCAGCAGTCCCTCCGGGACAGGAGACTATGGCTACACCTTC. Translated: CASSPSGTGDYGYTF.

The V gene is TRBV5-4, the J gene TRBJ2-5; perhaps TRBD1 as D (5 bases). The germline V gene has CDR1 SGHNT and CDR2 YYREEE (reference sequence). This CDR3 has 16 residues. The V end was cut by 1 base, the J end by 4 bases, with 17 bases between. Here the CDR3 DNA reads TGTGCCAGCAGCTTGAGGGCAGGGAATGGCCCAGAGACCCAGTACTTC. This codes for CASSLRAGNGPETQYF.

The rearrangement uses TRBV6-1 and TRBJ1-5; the match to TRBD1 covers 7 bases. The CDR3 sequence is 14 residues long. The V segment lost 7 bases and the J segment 6 bases; nucleotides outside the gene matches: 9. Germline V gene data show CDR1 as MNHNS and CDR2 as SASEGT. CDR3 region: CASNDRVEVQPQHF. The CDR3 nucleotides are TGTGCCAGCAATGACAGGGTCGAGGTTCAGCCCCAGCATTTT.

This clone has only a few counts. The chain recombines TRBV20-1 with TRBJ1-1, with a tentative D call TRBD1 (6 bases). The germline V and J ends were trimmed by 6 bases and 4 bases, with 9 bases remaining between them. The CDR3 totals 11 residues. The V gene's germline CDR1 is DFQATT and CDR2 SNEGSKA (reference sequence). The CDR3 nucleotides read TGCAGTGCCCCCAGGGGCACTGAAGCTTTCTTT. Translation: CSAPRGTEAFF.

V and J are TRBV5-8 and TRBJ2-5; D remains unclear. CDR3 size: 15 residues. CDR1 and CDR2 from the germline V gene are SGHTS and YDEGEE. Trimming shortened V by 4 bases and J by 6 bases, and 19 bases separated the two germline ends. CDR3 sequence (DNA): TGTGCCAGCAGCCGCCCCCTCAGGCGGTCCCAGACCCAGTACTTC. It translates to CASSRPLRRSQTQYF.

The chain is built from TRBV28 and TRBJ1-5, with D hard to call. Deletions cut 2 bases from V and 7 bases from J, with 15 bases between. Germline CDR1 MDHEN, CDR2 SYDVKM. The CDR3 consists of 15 residues. For the CDR3, the DNA is TGTGCCAGCAGTTTAAGTGTCGGTATAGGGCAGCCCCAGCATTTT. Its protein product is CASSLSVGIGQPQHF.

This chain's CDR3 is CASSHLWDRVAGCTDTQYF. DNA for the CDR3: TGTGCCAGCAGCCATTTGTGGGACAGGGTCGCGGGATGCACAGATACGCAGTATTTT. This rearrangement joins TRBV11-3 to TRBJ2-3, with 9 bases identical to TRBD1. CDR3 length equals 19 residues. Trimming took 5 bases from V and 1 from J; bases not matched to a gene: 16. Germline lookup yields CDR1 SGHNT and CDR2 YENEEA.

This sequence joins TRBV5-6 and TRBJ2-7; the match to TRBD2 covers 7 bases. The CDR3 spans 15 residues. V shed 5 bases and J 5 bases; nucleotides not matched to a gene: 13. The germline CDR1 and CDR2 sequences are SGHDT and YYEEEE. The CDR3 DNA is TGTGCCAGCAGTGATACTGGTGAGGGGAGGGACGAGCAGTACTTC. It encodes CASSDTGEGRDEQYF.

A word on this clone: Relative to the germline gene, one junction end is altered; a read error may explain this. Different DNA sequences within this sample yield the same CDR3. The V gene is TRBV28, the J gene TRBJ1-2; no firm D call. This CDR3 has 15 amino acids. Germline V gene lookup returns CDR1 MDHEN and CDR2 SYDVKM. The CDR3 sequence: CASSDDRTVNSGYTF. The CDR3 DNA reads as TGTGCCAGTAGTGATGACCGGACGGTCAACTCTGGCTACACCTTC.

This rearrangement joins TRBV2 to TRBJ1-4; D unresolved. The V end lost 4 bases, the J end lost 0 bases, and 12 bases lay between the germline ends. The length of the CDR3 is 16 residues. Per germline, CDR1 SNHLY and CDR2 FYNNEI. Here the CDR3 DNA reads TGTGCCAGCAGTGGGATGATACAAGCAACTAATGAAAAACTGTTTTTT. Its protein is CASSGMIQATNEKLFF.

The chain joins TRBV10-1 to TRBJ2-3; TRBD2 matches at 9 bases. The trim removed 4 bases at V and 2 bases at J, leaving 4 bases unmatched. Per germline, CDR1 WNHNN and CDR2 SYGVQD (reference sequence). This CDR3 has 15 residues. In DNA form, the CDR3 reads TGCGCCAGCAGTGGGCTAGCGGGGTCCACAGATACGCAGTATTTT. Its protein product is CASSGLAGSTDTQYF.

This sequence joins TRBV5-1 and TRBJ2-2; either TRBD1 or TRBD2 may supply D (5 bases each). V shed 0 bases and J shed 5 bases, with 8 bases lying between them. Per the germline V gene, CDR1 is SGHRS and CDR2 is YFSETQ. This CDR3 has 14 amino acids. Written as DNA, the CDR3 is TGCGCCAGCAGCTTGGATGAGGGGACCGGGGAGCTGTTTTTT. This sequence encodes CASSLDEGTGELFF. Variable domain in full (rest from reference TRBV5-1 and TRBJ2-2): KAGVTQTPRYLIKTRGQQVTLSCSPISGHRSVSWYQQTPGQGLQFLFEYFSETQRNKGNFPGRFSGRQFSNSRSEMNVSTLELGDSALYLCASSLDEGTGELFFGEGSRLTVL.

This clone has only a few counts. This chain joins TRBV5-1 and TRBJ2-5, with TRBD2 matching over 8 bases. Unmatched junction bases numbered 15, after V lost 6 bases and J lost 2 bases. Germline V gene data show CDR1 as SGHRS and CDR2 as YFSETQ. The CDR3 runs 17 residues. The CDR3 nucleotides read TGCGCCAGCACCGGGGGACTAGATGCCGTGATTCAAGAGACCCAGTACTTC. Amino acids: CASTGGLDAVIQETQYF.

This chain joins TRBV6-1 and TRBJ2-5; no definite D call. The germline V gene has CDR1 MNHNS and CDR2 SASEGT. The V end was cut by 7 bases, the J end by 1 base, with 4 bases between. This CDR3 has 11 amino acids. The CDR3 spells CASMGQETQYF. In DNA form, the CDR3 reads TGTGCCAGCATGGGCCAAGAGACCCAGTACTTC.

This sequence joins TRBV5-1 and TRBJ2-3; 9 nucleotides agree with TRBD2. Losses at the gene ends were 4 bases for V and 4 bases for J; bases not matched to a gene: 4. This CDR3 contains 14 residues. The germline CDR1 and CDR2 sequences are SGHRS and YFSETQ. CDR3 residues: CASSASGDSDTQYF. The DNA for the CDR3 is TGCGCCAGCAGCGCTAGCGGGGATTCAGATACGCAGTATTTT.

The chain combines TRBV6-4 with TRBJ2-7; 8 nucleotides agree with TRBD1. Germline V gene sequence: CDR1 MRHNA, CDR2 SNTAGT. Trimming cost V 6 bases and J 2 bases; bases outside gene matches: 6. The CDR3 spans 14 residues. CDR3 DNA: TGTGCCAGCAGCCCCTGGACAGGGACCTACGAGCAGTACTTC. This gives the protein CASSPWTGTYEQYF.

As DNA, the CDR3 is TGTGCCAGCAGGCCATCTGCCGGGGCATCGAGCAATCAGCCCCAGCATTTT. Protein product: CASRPSAGASSNQPQHF. The rearrangement joins TRBV28 to TRBJ1-5, with TRBD1 as a possible D gene (5 bases). CDR3 length equals 17 residues. Trimming took 6 bases from V and 1 from J, leaving 19 bases between them. CDR1 MDHEN and CDR2 SYDVKM come from the germline V gene.

V is TRBV28 and J is TRBJ1-1; 12 bases align to TRBD1. This CDR3 comprises 17 residues. CDR1 is MDHEN and CDR2 is SYDVKM in the germline V gene. V trimming: 4 bases; J trimming: 3 bases; junction bases outside the gene matches: 9. The DNA of the CDR3 is TGTGCCAGCAGTTCACGGGGGACAGGGGGCACGTACACTGAAGCTTTCTTT. This sequence encodes CASSSRGTGGTYTEAFF.